This section outlines one TCR beta chain sequence together with its context. Antigen: not known. Germline V gene data show CDR1 as MGHDK and CDR2 as SYGVNS. The CDR3 length is 18 residues. V dropped 3 bases and J dropped 0 bases, with 18 bases sitting between them. The data belong to a study of shared clonotypes between healthy human individuals. General observations from the study: Rarefaction showed sorted-subset sequencing was incomplete despite large depth. In a few donors, approximately 5% of naive CD4 clonotypes appeared in common.

All participating donors were Caucasian adults from Nashville, Tennessee. Libraries were prepared by immunoSEQ multiplex PCR; TCRdb keeps only in-frame clonotypes and omits some of them. The table includes about 1.1 million clones, more than 75% detected once. This rearrangement joins TRBV25-1 to TRBJ2-1; D unclear. The sample taken for sequencing was memory CD4+ T cells from PBMCs. This sample's subset: CD45RA-negative fraction. This clonotype originated in a man aged 18 to 29 in good health. Some clones in this sample may be carry-over from other donors' samples. CDR3 loop: CASSDPLVADFSYNEQFF. Here the CDR3 DNA reads TGTGCCAGCAGTGACCCCTTGGTGGCGGATTTCTCCTACAATGAGCAGTTCTTC. Looking up the rest from reference TRBV25-1 and TRBJ2-1 gives the full variable domain: EADIYQTPRYLVIGTGKKITLECSQTMGHDKMYWYQQDPGMELHLIHYSYGVNSTEKGDLSSESTVSRIRTEHFPLTLESARPSHTSQYLCASSDPLVADFSYNEQFFGPGTRLTVL.